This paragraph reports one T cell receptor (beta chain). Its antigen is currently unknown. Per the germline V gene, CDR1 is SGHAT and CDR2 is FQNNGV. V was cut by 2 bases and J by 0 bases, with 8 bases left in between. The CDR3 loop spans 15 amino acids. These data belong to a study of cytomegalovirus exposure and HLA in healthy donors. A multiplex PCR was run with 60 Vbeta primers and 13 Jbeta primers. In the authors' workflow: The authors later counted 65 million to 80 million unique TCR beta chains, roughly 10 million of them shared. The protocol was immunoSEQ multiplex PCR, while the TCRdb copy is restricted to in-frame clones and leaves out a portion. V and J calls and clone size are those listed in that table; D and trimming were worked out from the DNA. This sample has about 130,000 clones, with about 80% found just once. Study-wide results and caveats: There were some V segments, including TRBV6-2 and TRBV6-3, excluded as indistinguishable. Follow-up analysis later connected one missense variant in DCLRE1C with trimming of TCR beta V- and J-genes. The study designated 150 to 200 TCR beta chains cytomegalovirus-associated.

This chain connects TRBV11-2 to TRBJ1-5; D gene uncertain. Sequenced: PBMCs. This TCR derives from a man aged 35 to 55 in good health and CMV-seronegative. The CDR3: CASSLSQNSNQPQHF. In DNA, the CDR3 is TGTGCCAGCAGCTTATCACAGAATAGCAATCAGCCCCAGCATTTT.